This T cell receptor (beta chain) was found in a study of shared clonotypes between healthy human individuals (TCRdb year 2020). Some background on the complete study: The cohort included three men and a couple of women between 18 and 49 years of age. To estimate repertoire size and how much clonotype sharing occurs between individuals, the study deeply sequenced the blood TCR repertoires of roughly 5 healthy adults. Between about 0.94 and 8.9 billion PBMCs per donor were obtained by leukapheresis. Per donor, three plates each were used for CD4 naive and CD4 memory, two for CD8 naive, and one for CD8 memory. To increase sequencing depth and limit assay-specific biases, different laboratories used diverse techniques to prepare libraries and sequence TCR repertoires. Beyond this particular receptor, the publication reports: Sampling was limited to blood, and TCR repertoires in tissue likely differ from TCR repertoires in blood. The genetic and exposure-history diversity represented was limited by the small number of donors. Incomplete sequencing was indicated by rarefaction of sorted-subset datasets, despite the large sequencing depth. When several donors were compared, the shared fraction of clonotypes was around 5% for naive CD4, over 3% for naive CD8, more than 2% for memory CD4, and 0.4% for memory CD8. Higher generation probabilities were observed for clonotypes shared by all four sorted-subset donors than for non-shared clonotypes. Pairwise subsampling led to the expectation that sequencing depth would affect the degree of clonotype sharing among donors. Naive subsets generally had larger estimated clonotype richness than memory subsets did.

CDR1 MRHNA and CDR2 SNTAGT were looked up in the germline V gene. The trim is 6 bases for V and 5 bases for J, with a gap of 11 bases between the germline ends. Reading from cysteine to phenylalanine, the CDR3 counts 13 amino acids. Solely the CDR3 DNA is kept, with 39 bases framed from the first base. Donors were healthy HIV-negative adults with no recently reported acute infections or vaccinations. Every donor was a Caucasian adult residing in Nashville, Tennessee, USA. CD4+ T cells were enriched through magnetic negative selection, after which naive cells were positively selected on CD45RA and the remaining negative fraction served as the memory subset. Blood was obtained by leukapheresis, after which PBMCs were separated by Ficoll-Histopaque density gradient centrifugation and cryopreserved in liquid nitrogen vapor phase. Analytical flow cytometry was used to check the purity and quantity of each magnetically sorted T cell population. Each sorted fraction had its genomic DNA isolated and then quantified by UV absorbance on a Nanodrop 2000c.

Using the deep immunoSEQ assay, multiplex PCR amplified TCR CDR3 regions from genomic DNA. Extracted genomic DNA from each cell subset was distributed evenly across all wells of several immunoSEQ 96-well plates, and each plate was treated as a replicate. For sorted subsets, roughly 190 ng of genomic DNA, equivalent to tens of thousands of T cell genomes, went into each replicate PCR. Purified libraries were measured with a Qubit 3.0 fluorometer, size-checked on a Bioanalyzer 2100, and measured again with the KAPA Library Quantification kit. Each immunoSEQ 96-well plate was sequenced on its own single-read 150-cycle Illumina NextSeq 550 flow cell. As for the original processing: The immunoSEQ output contained only junctional sequences without quality scores, so filtering could not match that applied to full-length reads. To assign V/J genes and CDR3, sequences were annotated using PyIR, a Python wrapper for IgBLAST v1.9, with IMGT germline references. Any read was removed if the V/J assignment was weak (E-value above 1e-6), the CDR3 was missing, or the read contained stop codons, out-of-frame junctions, or ambiguous translated residues. V3J clonotypes were defined as sequences sharing the same inferred V gene, J gene, and CDR3 amino acid sequence. Percentage overlap between repertoires was computed as shared unique clonotypes divided by the size of the smaller repertoire. Repertoire richness was assessed with RTK rarefaction, the Chao1 estimator, and Recon v2.1 estimates of unobserved clonotypes. Generation probabilities for all TCRbeta clonotypes obtained by the gDNA method from a handful of donors were computed using OLGA. Not all clones reach the TCRdb copy of this immuneACCESS table, which keeps in-frame sequences only. Checked studies attribute under half of the gap to unresolved V genes and leave the rest unexplained. V and J calls and clone size come straight from that table; D and trimming were deduced from the DNA. This sample is represented by some 680,000 clones; about 80% of them were singletons. The ten largest clones add up to 1.5% to 2% of the sample.

The sample holds a few counts of this clone. The target of this receptor is not known. No quality values exist for individual bases; no much larger clone is one base distant. Sequencing used memory CD4+ T cells sorted from blood. Per the publication, the cell subset or site label means: CD45RA-negative fraction. The chain is made from TRBV6-4 and TRBJ2-1; TRBD1 is perhaps the D gene, given 6 matching bases. The origin of this receptor is a woman aged 25 to 39 in good health. The CDR3 amino acid sequence is: CASSPRDNNEQFF. The nucleotide sequence is given as TGTGCCAGCAGCCCCCGGGACAACAATGAGCAGTTCTTC.